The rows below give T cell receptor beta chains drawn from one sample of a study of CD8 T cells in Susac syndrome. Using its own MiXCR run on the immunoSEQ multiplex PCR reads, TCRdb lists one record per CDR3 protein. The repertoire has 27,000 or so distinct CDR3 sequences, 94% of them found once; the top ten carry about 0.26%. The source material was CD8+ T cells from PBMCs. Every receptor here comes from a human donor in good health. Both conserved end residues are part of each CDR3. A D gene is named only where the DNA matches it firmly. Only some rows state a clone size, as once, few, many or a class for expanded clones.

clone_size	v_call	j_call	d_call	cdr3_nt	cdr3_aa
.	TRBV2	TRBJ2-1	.	TGTGCCAGCAGAGGGGGGCGGGAGGAGCAGTTCTTC	CASRGGREEQFF
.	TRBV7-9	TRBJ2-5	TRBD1	TGTGCCAGCAGCCTCCGGACAGGGCGACAAGAGACCCAGTACTTC	CASSLRTGRQETQYF
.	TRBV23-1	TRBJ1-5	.	TGCGCCAGCAGTCCAAGACAGGGCAATCAGCCCCAGCATTTT	CASSPRQGNQPQHF
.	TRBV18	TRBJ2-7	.	TGTGCCAGCTCACCACGCGAAGCCTCCTACGAGCAGTACTTC	CASSPREASYEQYF
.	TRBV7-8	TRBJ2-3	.	TGTGCCAGCAGCTTAGTATGGGTTAGGAGCACAGATACGCAGTATTTT	CASSLVWVRSTDTQYF
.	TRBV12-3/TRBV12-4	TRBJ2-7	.	TGTGCCAGCAGTTTAAAGGGGTGGTCAACCTACGAGCAGTACTTC	CASSLKGWSTYEQYF
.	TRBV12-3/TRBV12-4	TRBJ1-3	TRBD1	TGTGCCAGCAGTACACGGACAGGCTCTGGAAACACCATATATTTT	CASSTRTGSGNTIYF
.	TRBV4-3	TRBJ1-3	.	TGCGCCAGCAGCCAAGTATCAACCGGAAACACCATATATTTT	CASSQVSTGNTIYF
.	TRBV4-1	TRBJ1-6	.	TGCGCCAGCAGCCAAATAAATTCACCCCTCCACTTT	CASSQINSPLHF
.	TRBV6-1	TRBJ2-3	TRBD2	TGTGCCAGCAGTGAAGCGGTAGCGGGGGGTCACACAGATACGCAGTATTTT	CASSEAVAGGHTDTQYF
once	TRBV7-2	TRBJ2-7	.	TGTGCCAGCAGCTTGAGCCGCGAGCAGTACTTC	CASSLSREQYF
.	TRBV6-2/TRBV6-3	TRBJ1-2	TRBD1	TGTGCCAGCAGTCGCTGGGACAGGACAGCTAACTATGGCTACACCTTC	CASSRWDRTANYGYTF
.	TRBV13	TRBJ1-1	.	TGTGCCAGCAGCAACTCTGACGGGTTGTTGGCTGAAGCTTTCTTT	CASSNSDGLLAEAFF
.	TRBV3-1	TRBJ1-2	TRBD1	TGTGCCAGCAGCCAAGAGGGACAGGGGGCGTTTGGCTACACCTTC	CASSQEGQGAFGYTF
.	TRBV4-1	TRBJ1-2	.	TGCGCCAGCAGCCAAGTCCCCCGGTTGGGTGGCTACACCTTC	CASSQVPRLGGYTF
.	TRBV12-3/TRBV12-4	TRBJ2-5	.	TGTGCCAGCAGACTCGGCCCTGAAGAGACCCAGTACTTC	CASRLGPEETQYF
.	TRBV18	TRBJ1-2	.	TGTGCCAGCTCACTGACAGGAAACTATGGCTACACCTTC	CASSLTGNYGYTF
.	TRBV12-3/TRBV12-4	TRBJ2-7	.	TGTGCCAGCAGTTTAGGGTCGGCGGGACACGAGCAGTACTTC	CASSLGSAGHEQYF
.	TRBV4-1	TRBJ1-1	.	TGCGCCAGCAGCCAAGAGGGACCCCCTGAAGCTTTCTTT	CASSQEGPPEAFF
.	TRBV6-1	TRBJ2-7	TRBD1	TGTGCCAGCAGTAAAGCGGGACAGGGTACTTATGAGCAGTACTTC	CASSKAGQGTYEQYF
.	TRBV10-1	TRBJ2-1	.	TGCGCCAGCAGTGAGTCTTACTTCTCCTACAATGAGCAGTTCTTC	CASSESYFSYNEQFF
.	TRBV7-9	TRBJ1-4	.	TGTGCCAGCAGCTCCCTAAGGGGCGCGGATGAAAAACTGTTTTTT	CASSSLRGADEKLFF
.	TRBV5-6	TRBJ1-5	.	TGTGCCAGCAGCTTGGGGCCAGGTGTGGATCAGCCCCAGCATTTT	CASSLGPGVDQPQHF
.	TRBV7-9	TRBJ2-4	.	TGTGCCAGCAGCTTAGCTCCAGGGGGGGACATTCAGTACTTC	CASSLAPGGDIQYF
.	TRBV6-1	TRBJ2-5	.	TGTGCCAGCAGTGAGTTGGGGGGCGGCCAAGAGACCCAGTACTTC	CASSELGGGQETQYF